This T cell receptor (beta chain) was identified during a study of OX40 agonist ivuxolimab in advanced cancers. TCRdb's copy holds only in-frame clones and misses some; the assay was immunoSEQ multiplex PCR. The table lists roughly 50,000 clones, approximately 88% of them singletons. As to this clone: Its target is not known. An end of the junction differs from the germline gene, which may be a read error.

The study, taken as a whole, reports: CD8+ T cells showed, on average, more clonal expansion than CD4+ cells. Both blood CD4+ and CD8+ T cells showed clonal growth by week 6 at 0.1 to 3.0 mg/kg.

This CDR3 has 15 residues. Germline CDR1 SGHDT, CDR2 YYEEEE. The sequence came from an adult with an advanced solid tumor such as melanoma, head and neck, liver or kidney cancer. The J gene is TRBJ2-7, the V gene TRBV5-6; 15 bases match TRBD2. Material: CD4+ or CD8+ T cells sorted from blood, obtained in a trial of the OX40 agonist ivuxolimab. The CDR3 region has the DNA TGTGCCAGCAGCTTGAGGGGACTAGCGGGAGGTGAAGGCCTCTTC. Its translation is CASSLRGLAGGEGLF.